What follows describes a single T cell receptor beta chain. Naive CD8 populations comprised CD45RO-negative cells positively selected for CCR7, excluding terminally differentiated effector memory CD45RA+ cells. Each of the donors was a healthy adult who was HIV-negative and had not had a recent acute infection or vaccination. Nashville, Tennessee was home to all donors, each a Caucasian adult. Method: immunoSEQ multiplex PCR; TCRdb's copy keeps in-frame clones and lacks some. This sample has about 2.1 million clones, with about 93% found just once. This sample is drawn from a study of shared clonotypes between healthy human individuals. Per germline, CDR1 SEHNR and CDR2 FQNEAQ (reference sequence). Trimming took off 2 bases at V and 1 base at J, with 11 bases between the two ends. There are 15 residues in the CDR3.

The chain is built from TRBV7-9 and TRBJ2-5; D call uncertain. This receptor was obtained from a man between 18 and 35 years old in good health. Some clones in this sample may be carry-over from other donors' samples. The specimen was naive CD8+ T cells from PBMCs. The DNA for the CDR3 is TGTGCCAGCAGCTTATTGGTAGGACCCCAAGAGACCCAGTACTTC. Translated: CASSLLVGPQETQYF. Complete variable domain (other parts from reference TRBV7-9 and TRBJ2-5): DTGVSQNPRHKITKRGQNVTFRCDPISEHNRLYWYRQTLGQGPEFLTYFQNEAQLEKSRLLSDRFSAERPKGSFSTLEIQRTEQGDSAMYLCASSLLVGPQETQYFGPGTRLLVL.